These 3 T cell receptor beta chains were sequenced from one sample in a study of blood T cells in healthy people across ages. Sample-barcoded 5' priming and a J-beta primer mix drove a second PCR of about 6 to 12 cycles. TCRdb used MiXCR to reprocess the 5' RACE reads, holding one entry per CDR3 protein. The sample lists 1.5 million to 2 million distinct CDR3 sequences; 28% were seen once. The sequenced sample was blood. Every receptor here comes from a woman younger than 45 in good health.

CDR3 coding DNA: TGCGCCAGCAGCCCCCCCTCCGGGCGAGATACGCAGTATTTT. Residues: CASSPPSGRDTQYF. This chain links TRBV5-1 with TRBJ2-3; D unclear. V shed 4 bases and J shed 5 bases, with 14 bases lying between them. The germline V gene encodes CDR1 SGHRS and CDR2 YFSETQ. The CDR3 consists of 14 residues.

On this clonotype itself: Mismatch with germline at one junction end may stem from a read error. This CDR3 reads CANSPGLAAFGGDEQFF. Written as DNA, the CDR3 is TGTGCCAACAGCCCGGGACTAGCGGCTTTCGGGGGTGATGAGCAGTTCTTC. This rearrangement joins TRBV7-9 to TRBJ2-1; 11 bases align to TRBD2. The CDR3 has 17 amino acids. CDR1 and CDR2 from the germline V gene are SEHNR and FQNEAQ (reference sequence).

This chain joins TRBV6-6 and TRBJ2-3; weak D call: TRBD1 (6 bases). Germline V lookup: CDR1 MNHNY, CDR2 SVGAGI (reference sequence). The V and J ends lost 7 bases and 1 base respectively, with 12 bases between them. There are 14 residues in the CDR3. CDR3 in amino acids: CASKTGYRTDTQYF. DNA of the CDR3: TGTGCCAGCAAAACAGGGTATCGCACAGATACGCAGTATTTT.